Sequencing of this T cell receptor beta chain was carried out in a study of T cells in Graves' hyperthyroidism and ophthalmopathy. Study findings and constraints: Appearing also in blood were most of the thyroid clonotypes expanded above 0.001.

On this clonotype itself: Antigen specificity is unknown.

Active moderate-to-severe ophthalmopathy, Clinical Activity Score at least 3, NOSPECS at least 4, under 3 months' duration. Lactation, pregnancy, other autoimmune disease or uncontrolled infection led to exclusion of patients. PBMCs were sourced from about 10 ml fresh peripheral blood. Trimming left V 4 bases short and J 0 bases short, with 16 bases between. The CDR3 spans 18 residues. Per the germline V gene, CDR1 is SGHAT and CDR2 is FQDESV (reference sequence). TCR beta CDR3 sequences were amplified from RNA transcripts. The primer set for the first-round RT-PCR of the TCR CDR3 was HTBI. TCRdb re-derived calls from the multiplex PCR reads in MiXCR, one entry per CDR3 protein. The repertoire holds hundreds of thousands of distinct CDR3 sequences, with 16% as singletons.

The chain joins TRBV11-1 to TRBJ2-6; D remains ambiguous. The source material was blood. This clonotype was sampled from a woman in her thirties or forties with Graves' ophthalmopathy. CDR3 DNA: TGTGCCAGCAGCTCTCCCACCCGACGGCCCTCTGGGGCCAACGTCCTGACTTTC. It is translated as CASSSPTRRPSGANVLTF. The whole variable domain, remainder taken from reference TRBV11-1 and TRBJ2-6, is EAEVAQSPRYKITEKSQAVAFWCDPISGHATLYWYRQILGQGPELLVQFQDESVVDDSQLPKDRFSAERLKGVDSTLKIQPAELGDSAMYLCASSSPTRRPSGANVLTFGAGSRLTVL.